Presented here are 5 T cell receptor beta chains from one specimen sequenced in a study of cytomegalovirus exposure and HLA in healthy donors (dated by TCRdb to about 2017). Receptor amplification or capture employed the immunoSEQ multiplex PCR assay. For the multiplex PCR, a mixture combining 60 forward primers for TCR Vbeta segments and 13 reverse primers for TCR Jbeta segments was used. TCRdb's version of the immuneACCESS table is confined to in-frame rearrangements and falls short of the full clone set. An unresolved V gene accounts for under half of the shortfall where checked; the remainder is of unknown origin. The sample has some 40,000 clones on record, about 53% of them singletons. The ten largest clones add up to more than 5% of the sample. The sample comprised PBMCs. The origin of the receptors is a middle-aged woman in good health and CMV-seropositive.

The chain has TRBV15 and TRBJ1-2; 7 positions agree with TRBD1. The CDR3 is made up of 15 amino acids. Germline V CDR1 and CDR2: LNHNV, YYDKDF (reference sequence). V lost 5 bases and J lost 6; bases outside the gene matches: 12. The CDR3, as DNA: TGTGCCACCAGCGGGAACACAGGGGAGAGGGATGGCTACACCTTC. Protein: CATSGNTGERDGYTF.

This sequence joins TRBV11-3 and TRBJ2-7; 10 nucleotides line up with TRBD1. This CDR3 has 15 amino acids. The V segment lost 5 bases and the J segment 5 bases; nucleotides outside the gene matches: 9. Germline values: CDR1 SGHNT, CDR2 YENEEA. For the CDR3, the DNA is TGTGCCAGCAGCCCGCGGACAGGGGGAAACAACGAGCAGTACTTC. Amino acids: CASSPRTGGNNEQYF.

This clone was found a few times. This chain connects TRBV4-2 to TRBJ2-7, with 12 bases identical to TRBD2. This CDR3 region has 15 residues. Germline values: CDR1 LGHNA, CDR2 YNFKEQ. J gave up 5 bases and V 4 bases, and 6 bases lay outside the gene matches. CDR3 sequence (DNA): TGTGCCAGCAGCCGACGACTAGCGGGGGAGGACGAGCAGTACTTC. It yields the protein CASSRRLAGEDEQYF.

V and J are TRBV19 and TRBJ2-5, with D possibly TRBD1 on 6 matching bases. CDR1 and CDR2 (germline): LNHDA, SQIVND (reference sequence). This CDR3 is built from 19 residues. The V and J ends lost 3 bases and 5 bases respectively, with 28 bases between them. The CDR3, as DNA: TGTGCCAGTAGTATCGGTCACGGAACAGGGTCCGGTTGGAGGGAGACCCAGTACTTC. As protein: CASSIGHGTGSGWRETQYF.

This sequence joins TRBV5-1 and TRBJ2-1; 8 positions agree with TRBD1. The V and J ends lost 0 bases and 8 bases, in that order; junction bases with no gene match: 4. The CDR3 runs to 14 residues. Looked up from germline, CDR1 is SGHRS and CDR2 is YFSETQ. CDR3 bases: TGCGCCAGCAGCTTGGGACAGGGGATGGATGAGCAGTTCTTC. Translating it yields CASSLGQGMDEQFF.